The 30 T cell receptor beta chains below were found in one sample sequenced in a study of cytomegalovirus exposure and HLA in healthy donors. PCR employed 60 Vbeta and 13 Jbeta primers. TCRdb's table, derived via immunoSEQ multiplex PCR, lists solely in-frame clones and lacks some. The sample includes more than 150,000 clones, approximately 80% of them seen just once. Sequenced: PBMCs. The receptors shown here come from a woman under 30 in good health and CMV-seronegative.

CDR3 in DNA: TGTGCCAGCAGTCCCTCGACAGGAAGCTACACCTTC. Encoded protein: CASSPSTGSYTF. The chain couples TRBV6-6 to TRBJ1-2; D is perhaps TRBD1 (6 bases). V lost 5 bases to trimming and J lost 9 bases, with 13 bases between them. CDR1 is MNHNY, CDR2 SVGAGI, per germline (reference sequence). This CDR3 comprises 12 residues.

Only a few counts were recorded for this clone. The rearrangement joins TRBV4-1 to TRBJ1-5; TRBD1 is a possible D gene (6 bases). Germline V CDR1 and CDR2: MGHRA, YSYEKL. V lost 2 bases, J lost 1 base, and 9 bases lay in between. The CDR3 length is 15 residues. CDR3 protein: CASSQSGDSNQPQHF. CDR3 in DNA: TGCGCCAGCAGCCAATCAGGGGACAGCAATCAGCCCCAGCATTTT.

This chain connects TRBV7-8 to TRBJ1-1; TRBD1 matches 8 bases. J was trimmed by 5 bases and V by 4 bases; bases with no gene match: 12. The germline CDR1 and CDR2 sequences are SGHVS and FQNEAQ. The CDR3 has 16 residues. The CDR3 bases are TGTGCCAGCAGCTCTTTGACAGGGGACGCCGGTACTGAAGCTTTCTTT. This codes for CASSSLTGDAGTEAFF.

The CDR3 is CAARTSYEQYF. The CDR3 DNA reads TGTGCCGCGAGGACAAGCTACGAGCAGTACTTC. This chain joins TRBV6-1 and TRBJ2-7; possible D gene TRBD1, 5 bases. Looked up from germline, CDR1 is MNHNS and CDR2 is SASEGT. Trimming removed 11 bases from V and 3 bases from J, with 11 bases in between. The CDR3 totals 11 residues.

The rearrangement uses TRBV6-1 and TRBJ1-5, with D uncertain. Germline V lookup: CDR1 MNHNS, CDR2 SASEGT. The germline V and J ends were trimmed by 1 base and 3 bases, with 7 bases remaining between them. The CDR3 has 14 residues. The CDR3 here is CASSEGRNNQPQHF. CDR3 nucleotides: TGTGCCAGCAGTGAAGGCAGGAACAATCAGCCCCAGCATTTT.

The chain uses TRBV27 and TRBJ1-6; TRBD1 agrees at 11 bases. CDR3 size: 15 residues. Germline V gene data show CDR1 as MNHEY and CDR2 as SMNVEV (reference sequence). V dropped 4 bases and J dropped 7; count of bases not matched to a gene: 3. This CDR3 reads CASSSGTGGNSPLHF. CDR3 nucleotides: TGTGCCAGCAGTTCGGGGACAGGGGGGAATTCACCCCTCCACTTT.

This clone has a handful of counts. The rearrangement links TRBV23-1 to TRBJ1-2, with D maybe TRBD1 (6 bases). TRBV23-1 is flagged as an ORF with uncertain function. Trimming shortened V by 6 bases and J by 8 bases, and 16 bases separated the two germline ends. The CDR3 contains 13 residues. The CDR3 is CASRGTYMWGYTF. CDR3 coding DNA: TGCGCCAGCAGGGGGACATACATGTGGGGCTACACCTTC.

The chain joins TRBV6-5 to TRBJ2-4; weak D call: TRBD1 (6 bases). The CDR3 spans 14 residues. Trimming took 6 bases from V and 2 from J, leaving 11 bases between them. CDR1 is MNHEY, CDR2 SVGAGI, per germline. The CDR3 loop reads CASSPGTPKNIQYF. CDR3 bases: TGTGCCAGCAGCCCAGGGACACCCAAAAACATTCAGTACTTC.

The rearrangement joins TRBV6-5 to TRBJ1-2; 7 bases are a match to TRBD1. There are 16 residues in the CDR3. CDR1 is MNHEY and CDR2 is SVGAGI in the germline V gene. The junction had 12 bases not matched to a gene; V was cut back by 0 bases and J by 8 bases. The CDR3 bases are TGTGCCAGCAGTTACTCCGCGGGACAGAGGGCAGGAGGCTACACCTTC. Translating it yields CASSYSAGQRAGGYTF.

This clone was recorded a few times. The CDR3 sequence is CAWSVSGFTEAFF. DNA for the CDR3: TGTGCCTGGAGTGTTTCCGGGTTCACTGAAGCTTTCTTT. V usage is TRBV30 and J usage is TRBJ1-1; D ambiguous. The CDR3 runs to 13 residues. V dropped 0 bases and J dropped 4 bases, with 9 bases sitting between them. Germline V gene sequence: CDR1 GTSNPN, CDR2 SVGIG (reference sequence).

The rearrangement uses TRBV11-3 and TRBJ2-6; TRBD1 might be the D (6 bases). The CDR3 totals 15 residues. Germline V gene data show CDR1 as SGHNT and CDR2 as YENEEA. Trimming shortened V by 5 bases and J by 0 bases, and 8 bases separated the two germline ends. Here the CDR3 reads CASSQGGSGANVLTF. The CDR3 nucleotides are TGTGCCAGCAGCCAAGGGGGCTCTGGGGCCAACGTCCTGACTTTC.

In this sample, this clone turned up once. This chain uses TRBV21-1 with TRBJ2-7; no check of the table's D call, TRBD1, against the DNA was made. TRBV21-1 is annotated as a pseudogene. This CDR3 has 15 amino acids. CDR3 amino acids: CASSPSPGTAYEQYF. The CDR3 DNA reads as TGTGCCAGCAGCCCAAGCCCTGGGACAGCTTACGAGCAGTACTTC.

The chain couples TRBV4-1 to TRBJ1-3, with D tentatively TRBD1 (5 bases). Germline CDR1 is MGHRA and CDR2 is YSYEKL. The germline V and J ends were trimmed by 4 bases and 0 bases, with 19 bases remaining between them. The CDR3 length is 18 residues. The CDR3 loop is CASSLSAPSDISGNTIYF. The CDR3 region has the DNA TGCGCCAGCAGCCTATCAGCCCCCTCGGACATCTCTGGAAACACCATATATTTT.

This rearrangement joins TRBV28 to TRBJ2-7; D perhaps matches TRBD1 (6 bases). Germline-derived CDR1 and CDR2 are MDHEN and SYDVKM. V was shortened by 6 bases and J by 0 bases, with 15 bases between the two germline ends. The CDR3 runs 15 residues. CDR3 in amino acids: CASSEPPGHSYEQYF. CDR3 DNA: TGTGCCAGCAGCGAACCTCCGGGACACTCCTACGAGCAGTACTTC.

The chain employs TRBV5-4 and TRBJ2-7; TRBD1 aligns across 8 bases. V shed 7 bases and J 0 bases; nucleotides not matched to a gene: 6. The CDR3 is made up of 14 amino acids. From germline, CDR1 is SGHNT and CDR2 YYREEE (reference sequence). CDR3 amino acids: CASAQGQGSYEQYF. The DNA for the CDR3 is TGTGCCAGCGCCCAAGGACAGGGCTCCTACGAGCAGTACTTC.

Of note for this clone: At one end the junction does not follow the germline gene, possibly because of a read error. The chain is built from TRBV20-1 and TRBJ2-4, with D possibly being TRBD2 (7 bases). CDR3 length: 11 residues. Germline V gene data show CDR1 as DFQATT and CDR2 as SNEGSKA (reference sequence). CDR3 coding DNA: TGCAGTGCCCCACGGGGGAGGGGGGAAAACTTC. Its protein is CSAPRGRGENF.

J is TRBJ2-5 and V is TRBV28, with D possibly matching TRBD2 (6 bases). V was clipped by 6 bases and J by 5 bases, with 19 bases between them. This CDR3 region has 15 residues. Germline CDR1 reads MDHEN; CDR2 reads SYDVKM. The CDR3 DNA reads TGTGCCAGCAGCTCTTCGGGGGTCGCTGGGGAGACCCAGTACTTC. This translates into CASSSSGVAGETQYF.

The V and J genes are TRBV9 and TRBJ1-1; 7 bases are shared with TRBD1. The germline gives CDR1 SGDLS, CDR2 YYNGEE. This CDR3 has 14 amino acids. Trimming at V came to 4 bases and at J to 2 bases, leaving 5 bases not matched to a gene. CDR3 sequence (DNA): TGTGCCAGCAGCTCGGGACAGACTAACACTGAAGCTTTCTTT. As protein: CASSSGQTNTEAFF.

The chain couples TRBV12-5 to TRBJ1-6; possible D gene TRBD1, 6 bases. Germline lookup yields CDR1 LGHNT and CDR2 FRNRAP. The CDR3 loop spans 16 amino acids. V lost 0 bases, J lost 6 bases, and 12 bases lay in between. The CDR3 spells CASGLVSGRGNSPLHF. CDR3 DNA: TGTGCTAGTGGTTTGGTATCAGGCAGGGGTAATTCACCCCTCCACTTT.

This chain uses TRBV11-1 with TRBJ2-2; 7 bases are shared with TRBD1. This CDR3 region has 13 residues. Trimming took 5 bases from V and 7 from J; bases not matched to a gene: 4. The germline V gene has CDR1 SGHAT and CDR2 FQDESV (reference sequence). The DNA for the CDR3 is TGTGCCAGCAGCCCCCGGACAGGCGGGGAGCTGTTTTTT. Translating gives CASSPRTGGELFF.

V gene TRBV30 combines with J gene TRBJ1-6; TRBD1 agrees at 7 bases. The J segment lost 10 bases and the V segment lost 4 bases, leaving 7 bases of the junction unmatched. The germline gives CDR1 GTSNPN, CDR2 SVGIG (reference sequence). This CDR3 is 13 amino acids long. The CDR3 DNA reads as TGTGCCTGGACCTTGACAGGGAACTCACCCCTCCACTTT. It translates to CAWTLTGNSPLHF.

The genes are TRBV7-6 and TRBJ1-1; D remains ambiguous. V lost 3 bases to trimming and J lost 3 bases, with 8 bases between them. Germline V gives CDR1 SGHVS, CDR2 FNYEAQ. This CDR3 is built from 13 residues. CDR3 in DNA: TGTGCCAGCAGCTTCGGCGGGGACACTGAAGCTTTCTTT. Translation: CASSFGGDTEAFF.

This chain joins TRBV18 and TRBJ1-2; D perhaps matches TRBD1 (5 bases). V was pared by 5 bases and J by 3 bases, with 10 bases between. Germline assignment: CDR1 KGHSH and CDR2 LQKENI. There are 13 residues in the CDR3. The CDR3 DNA reads TGTGCCAGCTCAGGGGACTCTCACTATGGCTACACCTTC. It specifies CASSGDSHYGYTF.

The gene calls are TRBV10-2 and TRBJ2-7; possibly TRBD2 for D (6 bases). Per the germline V gene, CDR1 is WSHSY and CDR2 is SAAADI. Trimming pared 2 bases from V and 7 bases from J, leaving 18 bases between. This CDR3 region has 15 residues. CDR3 nucleotide sequence: TGCGCCAGCAGTGAGGAGGGGACTGGCACGGGGGAGCAGTACTTC. The encoded protein is CASSEEGTGTGEQYF.

The rearrangement uses TRBV27 and TRBJ2-1; unclear D gene. Trimming left V 4 bases short and J 4 bases short, with 20 bases between. CDR1 is MNHEY, CDR2 SMNVEV, per germline (reference sequence). This CDR3 is built from 17 residues. CDR3 in DNA: TGTGCCAGCAGTTGTCGTAACAAAACGAAACCTTACAATGAGCAGTTCTTC. Its translation: CASSCRNKTKPYNEQFF.

This clone was found a few times. The chain combines TRBV5-1 with TRBJ1-2; 7 nucleotides align to TRBD1. This CDR3 has 16 amino acids. Germline assignment: CDR1 SGHRS and CDR2 YFSETQ. V lost 2 bases, J lost 0 bases, and 7 bases stayed unmatched. CDR3 sequence (DNA): TGCGCCAGCAGCTTCCGACAGGGACCCGCTAACTATGGCTACACCTTC. Translating it yields CASSFRQGPANYGYTF.

The chain carries TRBV5-8 and TRBJ1-1; 7 nucleotides align to TRBD1. There are 16 residues in the CDR3. Germline V gene lookup returns CDR1 SGHTS and CDR2 YDEGEE. V dropped 0 bases and J dropped 3; count of bases not matched to a gene: 8. This CDR3 reads CASSLDGTVEDTEAFF. The CDR3, as DNA: TGTGCCAGCAGCTTGGATGGGACAGTCGAGGACACTGAAGCTTTCTTT. Full variable domain (missing parts from reference TRBV5-8 and TRBJ1-1): EAGVTQSPTHLIKTRGQQATLRCSPISGHTSVYWYQQALGLGLQFLLWYDEGEERNRGNFPPRFSGRQFPNYSSELNVNALELEDSALYLCASSLDGTVEDTEAFFGQGTRLTVV.

The chain joins TRBV5-5 to TRBJ1-2; TRBD1 is a possible D gene (6 bases). Trimming pared 0 bases from V and 4 bases from J, leaving 13 bases between. Germline V gene sequence: CDR1 SGHKS, CDR2 YYEKEE (reference sequence). The CDR3 totals 15 residues. The CDR3 reads CASSLEGGVVYGYTF. CDR3 in DNA: TGTGCCAGCAGCTTGGAAGGGGGGGTGGTCTATGGCTACACCTTC.

The rearrangement uses TRBV6-5 and TRBJ1-3; 11 positions agree with TRBD1. V lost 6 bases to trimming and J lost 3 bases; unmatched junction nucleotides: 4. This CDR3 contains 15 residues. Germline V gene lookup returns CDR1 MNHEY and CDR2 SVGAGI. CDR3 coding DNA: TGTGCCAGCAGCTTGGGACAGGGGGTTGGAAACACCATATATTTT. Translated, it gives CASSLGQGVGNTIYF.

V usage is TRBV7-2 and J usage is TRBJ1-5, with D hard to call. The length of the CDR3 is 14 residues. Trimming removed 2 bases from V and 1 base from J, with 6 bases in between. Germline CDR1 reads SGHTA; CDR2 reads FQGNSA. As DNA, the CDR3 is TGTGCCAGCAGCTTACGAGGAAGCAATCAGCCCCAGCATTTT. The encoded protein is CASSLRGSNQPQHF.